This T cell receptor beta chain was profiled in a study of blood T cell repertoires in COVID-19. Methods used by the authors: Amplification of reference gene primers was used by the study to estimate nucleated cell counts. The table came from immunoSEQ multiplex PCR; TCRdb's copy has only in-frame clones and leaves some out. V and J calls plus clone size are reproduced from that table; the DNA served to infer D and trimming. The sample has approximately 160,000 clones; more than 75% are singletons. With 0 bases removed from V and 9 bases from J, the gap between germline ends came to 15 bases. The CDR3 is 16 amino acids. The germline V gene encodes CDR1 LGHNA and CDR2 YSLEER. Enrolment of Seattle patients took place during active infection, and they were followed longitudinally.

The sequence came from a man in his 60s with COVID-19, enrolled during active disease. This chain joins TRBV4-3 and TRBJ1-6, with TRBD1 as a possible D gene (5 bases). The sample was peripheral blood. The CDR3 is CASSQEISAGSSPLHF. CDR3 nucleotide sequence: TGCGCCAGCAGCCAAGAGATATCGGCAGGGTCTTCACCCCTCCACTTT.